This TCR beta chain appears in the sequencing data of a study of blood T cell repertoires in COVID-19. This clone occurred a few times. There are 16 residues in the CDR3. V lost 0 bases and J 7 bases, leaving 19 bases between the germline ends. Germline loops: CDR1 SGDLS, CDR2 YYNGEE. The method was immunoSEQ multiplex PCR; TCRdb's version includes in-frame clones alone and lacks a portion of them. Of 180,000 or so clones listed, 87% are singletons. V and J are TRBV9 and TRBJ1-1; possible D gene TRBD1, 5 bases. This TCR derives from a man in his forties with active or convalescent COVID-19. Sequenced input: peripheral blood. Written as DNA, the CDR3 is TGTGCCAGCAGCGTAGGTTCGGCAGGTGGGGGGTTTGAAGCTTTCTTT. Its translation is CASSVGSAGGGFEAFF. Together with reference TRBV9 and TRBJ1-1, the CDR3 gives the full variable domain: DSGVTQTPKHLITATGQRVTLRCSPRSGDLSVYWYQQSLDQGLQFLIQYYNGEERAKGNILERFSAQQFPDLHSELNLSSLELGDSALYFCASSVGSAGGGFEAFFGQGTRLTVV.